The subject of this entry is one T cell receptor beta chain. CDR3 length equals 14 residues. Germline V lookup: CDR1 SGHRS, CDR2 YFSETQ. No DNA is given; TCRdb re-called the 5' RACE reads and lists each CDR3 protein once. This repertoire includes 150,000 to 200,000 distinct CDR3 sequences. This entry belongs to a study of monozygotic twins with inflammatory bowel disease. Material for sequencing was blood. The chain is built from TRBV5-1 and TRBJ1-2; TCRdb lists TRBD1, though no DNA is available to test this call. The sequence derives from a human donor with ulcerative colitis or Crohn's disease, or a healthy co-twin of an affected twin (not recorded which). CDR3 residues: CASSLGQGDYGYTF.